Detailed here is one T cell receptor beta chain. Its target is unknown. Template switching supplied a universal primer site; unique molecular identifiers were carried on the cDNA. TCRdb passed the 5' RACE reads through MiXCR, listing each CDR3 protein once. The data show approximately 690,000 distinct CDR3 sequences, with roughly 6% seen just once and around 1.9% held by the top ten. This sample is drawn from a study of identical twins. Study-level points and caveats: Some out-of-frame alpha sequences were shared by twins, and these showed excess low generation probability.

J was trimmed by 0 bases and V by 3 bases; bases with no gene match: 3. The germline V gene encodes CDR1 KGHSH and CDR2 LQKENI. CDR3 length equals 16 residues. The sample taken for sequencing was naive T cells sorted from blood. The V call is TRBV18, the J call TRBJ2-1; 9 bases line up with TRBD1. This receptor was identified in a man between 18 and 35 years old in good health. For the CDR3, the DNA is TGTGCCAGCTCACCCGGGACAGGGTCCTCCTACAATGAGCAGTTCTTC. It translates to CASSPGTGSSYNEQFF. The full variable domain, rest sourced from reference TRBV18 and TRBJ2-1, is NAGVMQNPRHLVRRRGQEARLRCSPMKGHSHVYWYRQLPEEGLKFMVYLQKENIIDESGMPKERFSAEFPKEGPSILRIQQVVRGDSAAYFCASSPGTGSSYNEQFFGPGTRLTVL.